Detailed here is one TCR beta chain. Its antigen is currently not known. No base quality values were provided; no much bigger clone lies one nucleotide off. This sample is drawn from a study of shared clonotypes between healthy human individuals (dated by TCRdb to 2019 to 2021). In terms of the full investigation: A couple of women and a few men aged 18 to 49 years were included in the cohort. Per donor, three plates each were used for CD4 naive and CD4 memory, two for CD8 naive, and one for CD8 memory. Blood TCR repertoires of about five healthy adults were deeply sequenced to estimate repertoire size and the extent of clonotype sharing between individuals. To increase sequencing depth and limit assay-specific biases, different laboratories used diverse techniques to prepare libraries and sequence TCR repertoires. Between about 0.85 and 8.9 billion PBMCs per donor were obtained by leukapheresis. Study-wide findings and limitations: Naive subsets generally had larger estimated clonotype richness than memory subsets did. Across four donors, 5% to 6% of naive CD4, roughly 3.4% of naive CD8, approximately 2.5% of memory CD4, and over 0.35% of memory CD8 clonotypes were shared. Pairwise subsampling indicated that sequencing depth was expected to affect the degree of clonotype sharing among donors. Incomplete sequencing was indicated by rarefaction of sorted-subset datasets, despite the large sequencing depth. The genetic and exposure-history diversity represented was limited by the small number of donors. Compared with non-shared clonotypes, the clonotypes found in all four sorted-subset donors had higher generation probabilities. Sampling was restricted to blood, and TCR repertoires in tissues likely differ from the TCR repertoires found in blood.

For the CD8 naive samples, CD45RO-negative cells were positively selected for CCR7, yielding a CD45RA+CCR7+ population from which TemRA cells were excluded. Donors were healthy HIV-negative adults with no recently reported acute infections or vaccinations. Every donor was a Caucasian adult residing in Nashville, Tennessee, USA. After blood collection by leukapheresis, PBMCs were isolated using Ficoll-Histopaque density gradient centrifugation and then cryopreserved in the vapor phase of liquid nitrogen. Analytical flow cytometry was used to check the purity and quantity of every magnetically sorted T cell population. From each sorted fraction, genomic DNA was isolated and quantified by UV absorbance on a Nanodrop 2000c. TCR CDR3 regions were amplified from genomic DNA by multiplex PCR using the deep immunoSEQ assay. For each cell subset, the extracted genomic DNA was distributed evenly across all wells of several immunoSEQ 96-well plates, and each plate served as one replicate. For sorted subsets, around 200 ng genomic DNA, equal to some 30,000 T cell genomes, was loaded into each replicate PCR. Purified libraries were quantified with a Qubit 3.0 fluorometer, sized on a Bioanalyzer 2100, and re-quantified with the KAPA Library Quantification kit. A separate single-read 150-cycle Illumina NextSeq 550 flow cell was used to sequence each immunoSEQ 96-well plate. The paper's processing steps were these. Because the immunoSEQ output held only junctional sequences and lacked quality scores, the filtering could not match the filtering applied to full-length reads. To assign V/J genes and CDR3, sequences were annotated using PyIR, a Python wrapper for IgBLAST v1.9, with IMGT germline references. Reads were filtered out if the reads had weak V/J assignments (E-value above 1e-6), no CDR3, stop codons, out-of-frame junctions, or ambiguous translated residues. A V3J clonotype was defined by an identical inferred V gene, J gene, and CDR3 amino acid sequence. Percentage overlap between repertoires was calculated by dividing the number of shared unique clonotypes by the size of the smaller repertoire. Three approaches were used to assess repertoire richness: RTK rarefaction, the Chao1 estimator, and Recon v2.1 estimates of unobserved clonotypes. For all TCRbeta clonotypes obtained by the gDNA method from a handful of donors, generation probabilities were computed with OLGA. TCRdb limited this immuneACCESS table to in-frame rearrangements with V and J called. A share of clones is missing; checked studies link under half to unresolved V genes, and the rest is unexplained. V, J and clone size reflect that table, while D and trimming were determined from the DNA. The sample yields 1.5 million to 2.5 million clones; over 85% were counted once. Clones ranked in the top ten supply 1% to 1.5% of the sample.

The sample consisted of naive CD8+ T cells sorted from blood. The cell subset or site tag for this specimen amounts to: CD45RA+CCR7+. The receptor comes from a man aged 18 to 35 in good health.

This receptor carries the CDR3 CASSFGVVGTGFGEQYF. The DNA sequence reads TGTGCCAGCAGCTTCGGGGTCGTGGGGACAGGGTTCGGCGAGCAGTACTTC. This receptor chain uses TRBV5-4 and TRBJ2-7, with TRBD1 identical over 9 junction bases. As encoded in the germline V gene (reference sequence), CDR1 is SGHNT while CDR2 is YYREEE. The CDR3 runs 17 residues from the cysteine to the phenylalanine. The sequence is cut down to CDR3 DNA, 51 bases in frame from base 1. Trimmed from V: 2 bases; trimmed from J: 6 bases; junction bases lacking a gene match: 15.